These T cell receptor beta chains were read from a single sample in a study of cytomegalovirus exposure and HLA in healthy donors. This table comes from immunoSEQ multiplex PCR, and its TCRdb copy is limited to in-frame clones, with some not included. The sample has 37,000 or so clones, around 74% seen once. The sequenced sample consisted of PBMCs. The receptors come from a man aged 25-45 years in good health and CMV-seronegative. Each CDR3 is given with its conserved first and last residue. The D gene is left open where the match is weak. Rows may omit the clone size; those that give it use once, few, many or a size class.

.	TRBV2	.	TRBJ2-5	TGTGCCAGCCTAGAGAATCCCAATAAACTCCAAGAGACCCAGTACTTC	CASLENPNKLQETQYF
.	TRBV7-2	TRBD2	TRBJ2-1	TGTGCCAGCAAGGGGTCTGGCGGGAGGGCCTCCCGGTCAAATGAGCAGTTCTTC	CASKGSGGRASRSNEQFF
few	TRBV7-9	TRBD2	TRBJ2-7	TGTGCCAGCAGCCTGCCCTCAGCGGGAGTCTACGAGCAGTACTTC	CASSLPSAGVYEQYF
.	TRBV11-2	TRBD2	TRBJ2-7	TGTGCCAGCAGCTTAGCCGGGACTAGCGGGACCTACGAGCAGTACTTC	CASSLAGTSGTYEQYF
.	TRBV7-3	.	TRBJ2-1	TGTGCCAGCAGCTTAACCGGTTACAATGAGCAGTTCTTC	CASSLTGYNEQFF
.	TRBV18	.	TRBJ1-1	TGTGCCAGCTCAGCTCAGACAGGGAACACTGAAGCTTTCTTT	CASSAQTGNTEAFF
few	TRBV7-8	TRBD1	TRBJ1-2	TGTGCCAGCAGCCGAGTGTCCGGGGGCAGGGGGGACTATGGCTACACCTTC	CASSRVSGGRGDYGYTF
.	TRBV29-1	TRBD1	TRBJ1-4	TGCAGCGTTGTCCAGGGGGTTAATGAAAAACTGTTTTTT	CSVVQGVNEKLFF
.	TRBV5-1	TRBD1	TRBJ1-3	TGCGCCAGCAGCCTGGGGGATTACTCAGGGGGCGGAAACACCATATATTTT	CASSLGDYSGGGNTIYF
few	TRBV6-5	.	TRBJ2-7	TGTGCCAGCAGGGATAGAACCGGGACCTACGAGCAGTACTTC	CASRDRTGTYEQYF
.	TRBV11-1	TRBD2	TRBJ2-2	TGTGCCAGCAGCCCCACCTCCTGGGAGGGTGTAGTAACCGGGGAGCTGTTTTTT	CASSPTSWEGVVTGELFF
.	TRBV6-4	TRBD2	TRBJ2-1	TGTGCCAGCAGTGACTCCGGGACTAGCGGGAGCAATGAGCAGTTCTTC	CASSDSGTSGSNEQFF
.	TRBV5-4	.	TRBJ1-2	TGTGCCAGCAGCGCACTAGGGGGGGCGTCTAACTATGGCTACACCTTC	CASSALGGASNYGYTF
few	TRBV10-1	TRBD1	TRBJ1-2	TGCGCCAGCACCCGACAGGGACTTTCGGATAGAATATGTAACTATGGCTACACCTTC	CASTRQGLSDRICNYGYTF
.	TRBV10-3	.	TRBJ1-2	TGTGCCATCAGTGAGTTGGCGGGCGGAGCGCGGAATGGCTACACCTTC	CAISELAGGARNGYTF
.	TRBV7-3	TRBD2	TRBJ2-3	TGTGCCAGCAGCCTCAAAGCGGGGGGGCTCAAAGATACGCAGTATTTT	CASSLKAGGLKDTQYF
.	TRBV28	TRBD1	TRBJ2-5	TGTGCCAGCAGAGCAGGGACAGGGTTCCAAGAGACCCAGTACTTC	CASRAGTGFQETQYF
.	TRBV19	TRBD2	TRBJ2-7	TGTGCCAGTAGTACCCCGGGACTAGCGGGAGCGAACGAGCAGTACTTC	CASSTPGLAGANEQYF
.	TRBV9	TRBD2	TRBJ2-4	TGTGCCAGCAGCGAGGATCGGACTAGCGGGAGGGCCTTGTCGGCCAAAAACATTCAGTACTTC	CASSEDRTSGRALSAKNIQYF
.	TRBV19	TRBD1	TRBJ1-5	TGTGCCAGTAGTATAGGGCGACAGGGAGGTGATCAGCCCCAGCATTTT	CASSIGRQGGDQPQHF
.	TRBV6-1	TRBD2	TRBJ2-7	TGTGCCAGCACCACCTTTGGGGGGGGCTCCTACGAGCAGTACTTC	CASTTFGGGSYEQYF
.	TRBV7-9	TRBD2	TRBJ2-7	TGTGCCAGCAGCTTGAGCGGGAGAGTCTACGAGCAGTACTTC	CASSLSGRVYEQYF
.	TRBV18	TRBD1	TRBJ1-1	TGTGCCAGCTCACCACCCGGGACAGCGAACACTGAAGCTTTCTTT	CASSPPGTANTEAFF
.	TRBV21-1	.	TRBJ2-7	TGTGCCAGCAGCTCCCAGGACGGACTCTCCTACGAGCAGTACTTC	CASSSQDGLSYEQYF
.	TRBV29-1	TRBD2	TRBJ2-1	TGCAGCTTACTGGGTAGGGGGGCGGGAGGGCCTAGAAATGAGCAGTTCTTC	CSLLGRGAGGPRNEQFF
few	TRBV5-4	TRBD1	TRBJ1-1	TGTGCCAGCAGCTTGCAGGGGGTTCGGACTGAAGCTTTCTTT	CASSLQGVRTEAFF
.	TRBV6-5	.	TRBJ2-2	TGTGCCAGCAGTTACCTGACCGGCAGGGTCACCGGGGAGCTGTTTTTT	CASSYLTGRVTGELFF
.	TRBV7-9	.	TRBJ2-1	TGTGCCAGCAGCCCCACTGTCGACAAGTACGAGCAGTTCTTC	CASSPTVDKYEQFF
.	TRBV27	TRBD2	TRBJ2-7	TGTGCCAGCAGTTCCGGGACTAGCGTCGACGAGCAGTACTTC	CASSSGTSVDEQYF
.	TRBV4-2	.	TRBJ1-2	TGTGCCAGCAGCCAAGATCGAAAAATCAACTATGGCTGCACCTTC	CASSQDRKINYGCTF
once	TRBV11-2	.	TRBJ2-7	TGTGCCAGCAGCTGGGGGGGCACGAGCTCCTACGAGCAGTACTTC	CASSWGGTSSYEQYF
.	TRBV7-2	.	TRBJ1-3	TGTGCCAGCAGCGTTCTGGCACAGATCTCTGGAAACACCATATATTTT	CASSVLAQISGNTIYF
.	TRBV29-1	TRBD1	TRBJ1-2	TGCAGCGTTGAAGCCGGGACAGGGGTTTACGGCTACACCTTC	CSVEAGTGVYGYTF
.	TRBV19	TRBD1	TRBJ1-6	TGTGCCAGTAGTACCACCGGGACAGGGACCCCACCCCTCCACTTT	CASSTTGTGTPPLHF
.	TRBV21-1	.	TRBJ1-5	TGTGCCAGCAGCCCCCGAGGAGGTTTCCGGGACAGGGTTCATTATAGCAATCAGCCCCAGCATTTT	CASSPRGGFRDRVHYSNQPQHF
.	TRBV4-1	.	TRBJ1-3	TGCGCCAGCAGCCAAGATGTCCCGGGGGACCATGGAAACACCATATATTTT	CASSQDVPGDHGNTIYF
few	TRBV6-1	.	TRBJ1-2	TGTGCCAGCATTGGTAACACCGTATCCTATGGCTACACCTTC	CASIGNTVSYGYTF
few	TRBV6-1	TRBD1	TRBJ2-7	TGTGCCAGCAGCCAGGACAGGGGGCCCCGCTACGAGCAGTACTTC	CASSQDRGPRYEQYF
.	TRBV6-5	.	TRBJ1-2	TGTGCCAGCAGTTACTCCGGCAGGGTCGGAGTTGGTGGCTACACCTTC	CASSYSGRVGVGGYTF
.	TRBV29-1	TRBD2	TRBJ2-7	TGCAGCGCTAGACTAGCGGGAGTCCACGAGCAGTACTTC	CSARLAGVHEQYF
few	TRBV7-2	.	TRBJ2-7	TGTGCCAGCAGCTTAGGTGGCGGGATATCCTACGAGCAGTACTTC	CASSLGGGISYEQYF
.	TRBV10-1	.	TRBJ1-1	TGCGCCAGCAGAAAATACAGGGAAGGTACTGAAGCTTTCTTT	CASRKYREGTEAFF
.	TRBV5-1	TRBD1	TRBJ2-2	TGCGCCAGCAGCTTGGACAGGGGGCGGTTCACCGGGGAGCTGTTTTTT	CASSLDRGRFTGELFF
.	TRBV6-5	.	TRBJ1-3	TGTGCCAGCAGTTACGGGGGCATTTCTGGAAACACCATATATTTT	CASSYGGISGNTIYF
few	TRBV14	.	TRBJ1-4	TGTGCCAGCAGCCGCGACTACCTGGATGAAAAACTGTTTTTT	CASSRDYLDEKLFF
many	TRBV5-8	.	TRBJ1-5	TGTGCCAGCAGCCAGGGATTAAGTCAGCCCCAGCATTTT	CASSQGLSQPQHF